The present entry profiles one TCR beta chain with its context. V lost 8 bases, J lost 3 bases, and 5 bases stayed unmatched. The CDR3 is 14 residues long. The germline gives CDR1 SNHLY, CDR2 FYNNEI. The PCR was carried out with 60 Vbeta primers and 13 Jbeta primers. Method: immunoSEQ multiplex PCR; TCRdb's copy keeps in-frame clones and lacks some. The repertoire holds about 140,000 clones, 77% seen once, with around 1.5% in the top ten. This sample is part of a study of cytomegalovirus exposure and HLA in healthy donors. This TCR derives from a female donor in good health and CMV-seronegative. Sample: PBMCs. The chain joins TRBV2 to TRBJ1-5; TRBD1 agrees at 9 bases. CDR3 DNA sequence: TGTGCCAGCTCCGGGACAGGGCTCAATCAGCCCCAGCATTTT. Translated, it gives CASSGTGLNQPQHF.